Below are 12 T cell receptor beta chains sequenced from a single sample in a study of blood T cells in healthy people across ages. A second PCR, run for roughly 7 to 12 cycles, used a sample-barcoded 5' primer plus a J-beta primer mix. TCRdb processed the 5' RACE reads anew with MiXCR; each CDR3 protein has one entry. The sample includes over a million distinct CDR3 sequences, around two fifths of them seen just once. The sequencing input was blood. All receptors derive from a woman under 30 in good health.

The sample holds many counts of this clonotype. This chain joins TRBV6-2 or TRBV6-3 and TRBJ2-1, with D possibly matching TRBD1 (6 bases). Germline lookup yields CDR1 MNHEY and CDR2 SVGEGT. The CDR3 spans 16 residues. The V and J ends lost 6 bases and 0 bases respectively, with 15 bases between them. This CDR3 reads CASSLGASHSYNEQFF. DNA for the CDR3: TGTGCCAGCAGCCTGGGGGCCTCACACTCCTACAATGAGCAGTTCTTC.

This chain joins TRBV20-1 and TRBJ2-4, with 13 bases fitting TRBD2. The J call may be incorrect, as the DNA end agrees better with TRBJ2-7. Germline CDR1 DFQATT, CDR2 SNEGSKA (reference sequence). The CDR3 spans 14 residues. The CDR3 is CSATGTSGIREQYF. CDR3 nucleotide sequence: TGCAGTGCAACCGGGACTAGCGGGATTCGCGAGCAGTACTTC.

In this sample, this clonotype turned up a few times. The CDR3, as DNA: TGTGCCAGCAGGCGAGCTAGCGGCGAGTACTTC. It is translated as CASRRASGEYF. The rearrangement uses TRBV6-5 and TRBJ2-4; 7 bases are shared with TRBD2. The germline gives CDR1 MNHEY, CDR2 SVGAGI. The CDR3 totals 11 residues. V dropped 6 bases and J dropped 14; count of bases not matched to a gene: 7.

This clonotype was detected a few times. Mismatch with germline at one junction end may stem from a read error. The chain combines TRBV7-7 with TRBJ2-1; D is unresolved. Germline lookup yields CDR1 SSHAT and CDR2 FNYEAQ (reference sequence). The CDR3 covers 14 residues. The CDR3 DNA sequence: TGTGCTAGCAGCCCCTCCGGTTTGGCAAATGAGCAGTTCTTC. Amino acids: CASSPSGLANEQFF.

CDR3 sequence (DNA): TGTGCCAGCAGTTTAGGAGGGTTGGGGACGGAGCAGTACTTC. Amino acid sequence: CASSLGGLGTEQYF. The V call is TRBV27, the J call TRBJ2-5; D might be TRBD2 (6 bases). V lost 2 bases to trimming and J lost 11 bases, with 18 bases between them. The CDR3 is made up of 14 amino acids. Germline V gene lookup returns CDR1 MNHEY and CDR2 SMNVEV (reference sequence).

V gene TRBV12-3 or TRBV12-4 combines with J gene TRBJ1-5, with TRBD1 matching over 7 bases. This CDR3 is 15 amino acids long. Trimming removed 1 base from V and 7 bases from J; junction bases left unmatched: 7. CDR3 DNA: TGTGCCAGCAGTTTAGGGGGCAGGGGGTGGCAGCCCCAGCATTTT. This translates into CASSLGGRGWQPQHF.

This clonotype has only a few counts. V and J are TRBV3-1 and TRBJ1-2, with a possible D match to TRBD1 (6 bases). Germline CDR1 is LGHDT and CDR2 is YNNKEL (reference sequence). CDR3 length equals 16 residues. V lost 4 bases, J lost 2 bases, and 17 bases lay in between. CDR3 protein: CASSPSGGGGNYGYTF. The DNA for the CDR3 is TGTGCCAGCAGCCCAAGCGGAGGGGGAGGAAACTATGGCTACACCTTC.

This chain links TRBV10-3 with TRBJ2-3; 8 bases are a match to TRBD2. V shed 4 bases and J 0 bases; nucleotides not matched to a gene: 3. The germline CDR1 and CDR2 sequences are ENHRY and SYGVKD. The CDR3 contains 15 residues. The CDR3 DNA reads TGTGCCATCAGTGCGAGCGGGGGAAGCACAGATACGCAGTATTTT. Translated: CAISASGGSTDTQYF.

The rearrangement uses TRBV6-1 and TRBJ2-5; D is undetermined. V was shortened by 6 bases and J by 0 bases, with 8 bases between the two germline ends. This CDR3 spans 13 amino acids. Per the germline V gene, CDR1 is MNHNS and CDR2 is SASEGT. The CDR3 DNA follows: TGTGCCAGCAGGGATGCGTACCAAGAGACCCAGTACTTC. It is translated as CASRDAYQETQYF.

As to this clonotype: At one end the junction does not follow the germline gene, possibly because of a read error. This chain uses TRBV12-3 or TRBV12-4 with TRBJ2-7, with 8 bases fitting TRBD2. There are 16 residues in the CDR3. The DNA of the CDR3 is TGTGCCAGCAGTTTAAAGGCCCCGCTAGCGGGCTACGGGCAGTACTTC. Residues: CASSLKAPLAGYGQYF.

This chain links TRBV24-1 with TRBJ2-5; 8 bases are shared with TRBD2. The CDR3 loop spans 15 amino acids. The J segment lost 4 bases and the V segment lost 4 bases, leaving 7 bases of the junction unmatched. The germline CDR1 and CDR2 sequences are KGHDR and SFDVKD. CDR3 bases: TGTGCCACCAGTGACCCCCGGGAGGGGCGAGAGACCCAGTACTTC. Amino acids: CATSDPREGRETQYF.

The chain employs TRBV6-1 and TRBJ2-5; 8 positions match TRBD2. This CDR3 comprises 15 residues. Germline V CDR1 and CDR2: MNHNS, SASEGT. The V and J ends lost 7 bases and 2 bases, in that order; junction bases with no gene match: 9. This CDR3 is CASKNLAGLQETQYF. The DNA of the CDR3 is TGTGCCAGCAAGAACCTAGCGGGCCTTCAAGAGACCCAGTACTTC.